The clone carrying this TCR beta chain was seen only a few times. Its target is unknown. The PCR had 60 Vbeta and 13 Jbeta primers. TCRdb's copy holds only in-frame clones and misses some; the assay was immunoSEQ multiplex PCR. The sample carries 100,000 to 150,000 clones, approximately 15% recorded once. This sample is drawn from a study of cytomegalovirus exposure and HLA in healthy donors. Study background: Researchers found that approximately 85% of fewer than 450 genotyped donors fell within the Caucasian-associated ancestry cluster. Study results and limitations: Most of the CMV-associated TCR beta chains (in a later analysis) appeared to be HLA-restricted. A later analysis showed TCR association rates differing by HLA locus, peaking at DRB1 and lowest at HLA-C. An analysis done earlier found most TCR beta V segments productive about 87% or about 30% of the time.

Germline values: CDR1 SGHRS, CDR2 YFSETQ. J was trimmed by 5 bases and V by 5 bases; bases with no gene match: 11. This CDR3 contains 15 residues. The chain links TRBV5-1 to TRBJ2-7, with TRBD2 matching 9 bases. The sequenced material came from PBMCs. The sequence was obtained from a woman aged 18-29 years in good health and CMV-seronegative. The CDR3 is CASSLGTSLFHEQYF. Here the CDR3 DNA reads TGCGCCAGCAGTTTAGGGACTAGCCTCTTCCACGAGCAGTACTTC.